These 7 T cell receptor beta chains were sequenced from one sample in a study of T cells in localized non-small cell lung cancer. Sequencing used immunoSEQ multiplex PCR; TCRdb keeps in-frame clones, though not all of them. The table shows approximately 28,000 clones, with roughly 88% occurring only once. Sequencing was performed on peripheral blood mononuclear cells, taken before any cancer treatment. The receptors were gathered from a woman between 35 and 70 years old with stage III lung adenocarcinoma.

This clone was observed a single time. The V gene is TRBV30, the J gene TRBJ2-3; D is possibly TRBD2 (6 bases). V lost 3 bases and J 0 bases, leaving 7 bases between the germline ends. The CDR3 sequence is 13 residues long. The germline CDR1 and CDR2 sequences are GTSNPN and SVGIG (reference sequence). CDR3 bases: TGTGCCTGGAGGGGACTTAGCACAGATACGCAGTATTTT. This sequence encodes CAWRGLSTDTQYF.

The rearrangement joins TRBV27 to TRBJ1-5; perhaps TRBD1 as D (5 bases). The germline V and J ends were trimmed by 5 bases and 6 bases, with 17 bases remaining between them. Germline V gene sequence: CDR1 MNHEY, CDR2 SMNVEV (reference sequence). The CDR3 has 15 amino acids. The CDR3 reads CASSLGTQSSQPQHF. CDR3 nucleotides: TGTGCCAGCAGTCTCGGGACCCAATCCTCTCAGCCCCAGCATTTT.

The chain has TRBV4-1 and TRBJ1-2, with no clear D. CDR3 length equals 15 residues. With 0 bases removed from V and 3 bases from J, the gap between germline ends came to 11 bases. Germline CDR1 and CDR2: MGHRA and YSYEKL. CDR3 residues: CASSQDLWGDYGYTF. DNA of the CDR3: TGCGCCAGCAGCCAAGATCTGTGGGGAGACTATGGCTACACCTTC.

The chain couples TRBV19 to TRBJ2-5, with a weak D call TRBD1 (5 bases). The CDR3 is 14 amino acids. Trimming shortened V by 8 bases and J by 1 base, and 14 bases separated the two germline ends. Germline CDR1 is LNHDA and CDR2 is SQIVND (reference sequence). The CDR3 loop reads CASQVGPSQETQYF. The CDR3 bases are TGTGCCAGTCAGGTGGGGCCTTCCCAAGAGACCCAGTACTTC.

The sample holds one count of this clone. CDR3 residues: CASAPAGPLETQYF. The CDR3 nucleotides are TGTGCTAGTGCCCCAGCGGGCCCATTAGAGACCCAGTACTTC. The genes are TRBV12-5 and TRBJ2-5, with D perhaps TRBD2 (6 bases). The CDR3 covers 14 residues. Trimming took 7 bases from V and 4 from J, leaving 16 bases between them. Germline V CDR1 and CDR2: LGHNT, FRNRAP.

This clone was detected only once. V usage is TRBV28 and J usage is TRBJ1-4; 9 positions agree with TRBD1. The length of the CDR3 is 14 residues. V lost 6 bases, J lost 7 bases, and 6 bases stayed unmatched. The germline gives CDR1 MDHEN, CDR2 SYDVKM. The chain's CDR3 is CASRETGGGEKLFF. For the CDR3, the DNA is TGTGCCAGCAGGGAGACAGGGGGTGGTGAAAAACTGTTTTTT.

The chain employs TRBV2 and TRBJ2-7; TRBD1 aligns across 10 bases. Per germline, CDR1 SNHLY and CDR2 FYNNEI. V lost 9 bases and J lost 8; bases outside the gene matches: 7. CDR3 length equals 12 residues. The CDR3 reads CARGDRGEKQYF. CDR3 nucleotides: TGTGCCAGGGGGGACAGGGGAGAGAAGCAGTACTTC.